The rows below give T cell receptor beta chains drawn from one sample of a study of PD-L1 blockade in urothelial cancer. The data were produced by immunoSEQ multiplex PCR, yet TCRdb's version contains in-frame clones alone and is incomplete. The table includes under 70,000 clones, 85% to 90% detected once. Material: PBMCs, obtained around atezolizumab (anti-PD-L1) treatment. These receptors all stem from a man between 60 and 75 years old with urothelial cancer. CDR3s include the opening cysteine and the closing phenylalanine or tryptophan. A D gene is named only where the DNA matches it firmly. Where a row states a size, it is once, few, many or the class of an expanded clone; other rows omit it.

v_call	j_call	d_call	clone_size	cdr3_aa	cdr3_nt
TRBV15	TRBJ1-4	-	-	CATSRVLGATNEKLFF	TGTGCCACCAGCAGAGTGTTGGGAGCGACTAATGAAAAACTGTTTTTT
TRBV5-1	TRBJ2-7	TRBD2	-	CASSLASGYEQYF	TGCGCCAGCAGCTTGGCTAGCGGGTACGAGCAGTACTTC
TRBV28	TRBJ2-2	-	-	CASNDRITGELFF	TGTGCCAGCAACGACAGGATCACCGGGGAGCTGTTTTTT
TRBV5-1	TRBJ1-5	TRBD1	-	CASSWGQGSNQPQHF	TGCGCCAGCAGCTGGGGACAGGGGAGCAATCAGCCCCAGCATTTT
TRBV5-1	TRBJ1-2	-	-	CASSTRSANYGYTF	TGCGCCAGTTCTACCAGGTCAGCTAACTATGGCTACACCTTC
TRBV6-5	TRBJ2-5	TRBD1	-	CASSYTTGSLHF	TGTGCCAGCAGTTACACGACAGGGTCGTTGCACTTC
TRBV30	TRBJ1-1	TRBD1	few	CAWLQGVLNTEAFF	TGTGCCTGGCTACAGGGGGTGCTGAACACTGAAGCTTTCTTT
TRBV7-3	TRBJ1-1	TRBD1	few	CASSYDGGTDAFF	TGTGCCAGCAGCTACGACGGAGGGACAGATGCTTTCTTT
TRBV10-3	TRBJ2-1	-	-	CAISVANEQFF	TGTGCCATCAGTGTAGCGAATGAGCAGTTCTTC
TRBV10-3	TRBJ2-5	-	-	CAISWTSGQETQYF	TGTGCCATCAGTTGGACATCAGGACAAGAGACCCAGTACTTC
TRBV6-6	TRBJ1-5	-	-	CASMVAVNQPQHF	TGTGCCAGCATGGTGGCAGTCAATCAGCCCCAGCATTTT
TRBV19	TRBJ1-4	-	once	CASSIGRSDEKLFF	TGTGCCAGTAGTATCGGGAGATCCGATGAAAAACTGTTTTTT
TRBV9	TRBJ2-2	-	-	CASSVPGTGELFF	TGTGCCAGCAGCGTACCGGGCACCGGGGAGCTGTTTTTT
TRBV5-6	TRBJ2-7	TRBD2	-	CASSPTGLAGIYEQYF	TGTGCCAGCAGCCCGACGGGACTAGCGGGAATATACGAGCAGTACTTC
TRBV7-3	TRBJ2-7	TRBD1	-	CASSLSGTAIYEQYF	TGTGCCAGCAGCTTATCCGGGACAGCTATTTACGAGCAGTACTTC
TRBV5-1	TRBJ2-1	-	-	CASSLDGMGGRTSYNEQFF	TGCGCCAGCAGCTTGGATGGTATGGGGGGACGGACCTCCTACAATGAGCAGTTCTTC
TRBV29-1	TRBJ2-2	TRBD2	-	CSVGREAGELFF	TGCAGCGTGGGGAGGGAGGCCGGGGAGCTGTTTTTT
TRBV4-3	TRBJ2-3	TRBD1	-	CASSQDRYRGMADTQYF	TGCGCCAGCAGCCAAGATCGGTACAGGGGGATGGCGGATACGCAGTATTTT
TRBV19	TRBJ1-5	-	few	CASSPPRSGADNQPQHF	TGTGCCAGTAGCCCTCCTCGGTCTGGGGCGGACAATCAGCCCCAGCATTTT
TRBV6-1	TRBJ2-7	TRBD2	-	CASRSLAGAYYEQYF	TGTGCCAGCAGGTCACTAGCGGGGGCATACTACGAGCAGTACTTC
TRBV9	TRBJ1-2	-	-	CASTTGINNYGYTF	TGTGCCAGCACCACAGGGATAAACAACTATGGCTACACCTTC
TRBV7-9	TRBJ2-1	-	once	CASSFSGISNEQFF	TGTGCCAGCAGCTTCTCAGGGATTTCCAATGAGCAGTTCTTC
TRBV5-1	TRBJ2-1	-	-	CASSLANQGSRNGQFF	TGCGCCAGCAGCTTGGCCAACCAGGGAAGTAGGAATGGGCAGTTCTTC
TRBV5-1	TRBJ1-3	-	-	CASSVDTHSGNTIYF	TGCGCCAGCAGCGTGGATACACACTCTGGAAACACCATATATTTT
TRBV30	TRBJ1-6	-	few	CAWRDRSTNSPLHF	TGTGCCTGGAGGGATCGGAGCACGAATTCACCCCTCCACTTT
TRBV28	TRBJ1-3	-	-	CASSFFRGLTIYF	TGTGCCAGCAGTTTCTTCAGGGGCCTCACCATATATTTT
TRBV6-5	TRBJ2-5	-	-	CATKANGVETQYF	TGTGCCACCAAAGCTAACGGGGTAGAGACCCAGTACTTC
TRBV30	TRBJ2-1	TRBD2	-	CAWRPAGVPNEQFF	TGTGCCTGGAGACCGGCGGGAGTTCCCAATGAGCAGTTCTTC
TRBV7-6	TRBJ2-2	TRBD2	-	CASSWLGLAGGLNTGELFF	TGTGCCAGCAGCTGGTTGGGACTAGCGGGGGGGTTGAACACCGGGGAGCTGTTTTTT
TRBV6-1	TRBJ2-7	-	-	CASGAPSPYF	TGTGCCAGTGGGGCCCCGTCCCCGTACTTC
TRBV27	TRBJ1-1	-	-	CASSWQGNTEAFF	TGTGCCAGCAGTTGGCAGGGTAACACTGAAGCTTTCTTT
TRBV7-2	TRBJ2-5	-	-	CASSQTGNRETQYF	TGTGCCAGCAGCCAAACAGGGAACCGGGAGACCCAGTACTTC
TRBV10-2	TRBJ1-2	-	-	CATKERDTTYGYTF	TGCGCCACCAAAGAACGGGACACGACCTATGGCTACACCTTC
TRBV7-2	TRBJ2-1	-	-	CASSFEATTAYNEQFF	TGTGCCAGCAGCTTCGAGGCCACGACGGCCTACAATGAGCAGTTCTTC
TRBV28	TRBJ2-5	-	-	CASWERETQYF	TGTGCCAGCTGGGAGCGGGAGACCCAGTACTTC
TRBV5-1	TRBJ1-1	TRBD1	-	CASSPGHRGRRYTEAFF	TGCGCCAGCAGCCCCGGTCACAGGGGGCGCCGATACACTGAAGCTTTCTTT
TRBV5-1	TRBJ2-1	TRBD2	once	CASSRLAGAGDEQFF	TGCGCCAGCAGCAGGTTAGCGGGGGCCGGGGATGAGCAGTTCTTC
TRBV19	TRBJ2-2	TRBD2	-	CASLEIGAGAGELFF	TGTGCCAGTTTAGAAATTGGAGCGGGAGCCGGGGAGCTGTTTTTT
TRBV7-9	TRBJ2-7	-	-	CASSFGGFEQYF	TGTGCCAGCAGCTTTGGGGGGTTTGAGCAGTACTTC
TRBV30	TRBJ1-6	-	-	CAWSVTKNYNSPLHF	TGTGCCTGGAGTGTGACTAAAAACTATAATTCACCCCTCCACTTT
TRBV18	TRBJ2-1	-	-	CASSPPSVSYNEQFF	TGTGCCAGCTCACCCCCGTCAGTTTCCTACAATGAGCAGTTCTTC
TRBV10-3	TRBJ2-7	TRBD1	once	CAISESGQISYEQYF	TGTGCCATCAGTGAGTCGGGACAGATCTCCTACGAGCAGTACTTC